Listed here are 8 T cell receptor beta chains from one sample, sequenced in a study of OX40 agonist ivuxolimab in advanced cancers. Clones were read by immunoSEQ multiplex PCR, and TCRdb kept only the in-frame ones, dropping some. In the table there are 72,000 or so clones, 80% to 90% of which are singletons. This specimen was CD4+ or CD8+ T cells sorted from blood, taken in a trial of the OX40 agonist ivuxolimab. These receptor sequences come from an adult with an advanced solid tumor such as melanoma, head and neck, liver or kidney cancer.

The chain links TRBV5-1 to TRBJ2-5, with D possibly TRBD2 on 6 matching bases. Trimming took off 5 bases at V and 0 bases at J, with 14 bases between the two ends. In germline, CDR1 is SGHRS, CDR2 YFSETQ. The CDR3 consists of 15 residues. CDR3 bases: TGCGCCAGCAGTCCGGGGGATGTGTACCAAGAGACCCAGTACTTC. It is translated as CASSPGDVYQETQYF. The entire variable domain, with the rest obtained from reference TRBV5-1 and TRBJ2-5, is as follows: KAGVTQTPRYLIKTRGQQVTLSCSPISGHRSVSWYQQTPGQGLQFLFEYFSETQRNKGNFPGRFSGRQFSNSRSEMNVSTLELGDSALYLCASSPGDVYQETQYFGPGTRLLVL.

This chain links TRBV6-1 with TRBJ2-5, with a possible D match to TRBD1 (6 bases). V lost 4 bases, J lost 4 bases, and 22 bases lay in between. The CDR3 consists of 17 residues. CDR1 and CDR2 (germline): MNHNS, SASEGT. The CDR3 region is CASSALGITGIGETQYF. CDR3 DNA sequence: TGTGCCAGCAGTGCGCTCGGGATCACAGGGATCGGAGAGACCCAGTACTTC.

The rearrangement links TRBV29-1 to TRBJ2-7; 11 bases line up with TRBD2. CDR3 length: 15 residues. After removal of 6 bases from V and 1 base from J, the junction contained 8 bases not matched to a gene. CDR1 is SQVTM, CDR2 ANQGSEA, per germline. In nucleotides, the CDR3 is TGCAGCGTCGGTCGGGGGACTAGCGGATCCTACGAGCAGTACTTC. Translation: CSVGRGTSGSYEQYF.

This chain joins TRBV15 and TRBJ2-7; TRBD2 is a possible D gene (5 bases). The CDR3 runs to 13 residues. V lost 1 base, J lost 4 bases, and 8 bases lay in between. Germline V gives CDR1 LNHNV, CDR2 YYDKDF (reference sequence). CDR3 in amino acids: CATSRARVYEQYF. CDR3 coding DNA: TGTGCCACCAGCAGAGCGAGGGTATACGAGCAGTACTTC.

This clone appeared a few times. CDR3 region: CASSYTQAYEQYF. In DNA, the CDR3 is TGTGCCAGCAGTTACACACAGGCCTACGAGCAGTACTTC. The chain couples TRBV6-6 to TRBJ2-7; weak D call: TRBD1 (5 bases). CDR1 is MNHNY, CDR2 SVGAGI, per germline (reference sequence). CDR3 length: 13 amino acids. With 2 bases removed from V and 2 bases from J, the gap between germline ends came to 7 bases.

This chain links TRBV5-1 with TRBJ2-1; TRBD2 agrees at 11 bases. Germline V lookup: CDR1 SGHRS, CDR2 YFSETQ. The CDR3 is made up of 14 amino acids. With V trimmed by 1 base and J by 13 bases, 7 bases remained unmatched. CDR3 residues: CASSLTLAGGRQFF. CDR3 sequence (DNA): TGCGCCAGCAGCTTGACTCTAGCGGGAGGTAGACAGTTCTTC.

The chain joins TRBV6-1 to TRBJ2-1; the D is unclear. V was cut by 7 bases and J by 4 bases, with 20 bases left in between. The germline V gene encodes CDR1 MNHNS and CDR2 SASEGT. The CDR3 loop spans 16 amino acids. The CDR3 nucleotides read TGTGCCAGCAATGATCATCCCGAAAACCGATACAATGAGCAGTTCTTC. Translated, it gives CASNDHPENRYNEQFF.

The V and J genes are TRBV11-2 and TRBJ2-3; a possible D gene is TRBD2 (5 bases). Germline values: CDR1 SGHAT, CDR2 FQNNGV. V was pared by 5 bases and J by 2 bases, with 11 bases between. CDR3 length equals 14 residues. The CDR3 DNA is TGTGCCAGCAGCCTCGGACTGTACACAGATACGCAGTATTTT. Translation: CASSLGLYTDTQYF. Full variable domain (missing parts from reference TRBV11-2 and TRBJ2-3): EAGVAQSPRYKIIEKRQSVAFWCNPISGHATLYWYQQILGQGPKLLIQFQNNGVVDDSQLPKDRFSAERLKGVDSTLKIQPAKLEDSAVYLCASSLGLYTDTQYFGPGTRLTVL.